The next 32 T cell receptor beta chains were all read from a single sample in a study of T-cell memory formation after mild COVID-19. TCRdb used MiXCR to reprocess the 5' RACE reads, holding one entry per CDR3 protein. The data hold 450,000 to 650,000 distinct CDR3 sequences, with under 20% observed a single time. The specimen was PBMCs or a T cell subset sorted from them (not recorded which). These receptors were obtained from an adult woman who had mild COVID-19 (a few samples of this study predate the infection). Cell type and time point are not known.

This clonotype was found a few times. V is TRBV6-2 or TRBV6-3 and J is TRBJ1-5, with D hard to call. This CDR3 comprises 15 residues. Germline CDR1 reads MNHEY; CDR2 reads SVGEGT. Trimming cost V 5 bases and J 3 bases, with 14 bases left between them. The CDR3: CASSVIQSSNQPQHF. CDR3 coding DNA: TGTGCCAGCAGTGTCATACAGTCTTCCAATCAGCCCCAGCATTTT.

The chain combines TRBV24-1 with TRBJ2-3; weak D call: TRBD1 (5 bases). This CDR3 comprises 18 residues. CDR1 and CDR2 from the germline V gene are KGHDR and SFDVKD. Trimming left V 4 bases short and J 5 bases short, with 24 bases between. The DNA of the CDR3 is TGTGCCACCAGTGACCCCGAACCAGGGCAGTCAGCGCGAGATACGCAGTATTTT. This gives the protein CATSDPEPGQSARDTQYF.

This clonotype has only a few counts. The chain carries TRBV20-1 and TRBJ2-1, with 9 bases that match TRBD2. The trim removed 3 bases at V and 5 bases at J, leaving 11 bases unmatched. The V gene's germline CDR1 is DFQATT and CDR2 SNEGSKA (reference sequence). The CDR3 spans 16 residues. CDR3 bases: TGCAGTGCTAGGGGGATGCTAGCGGGAAGGGACAATGAGCAGTTCTTC. Amino acid sequence: CSARGMLAGRDNEQFF.

The table lists this clonotype with a few counts. The chain joins TRBV5-1 to TRBJ2-1, with 10 bases aligning to TRBD2. Germline V gives CDR1 SGHRS, CDR2 YFSETQ. V lost 4 bases, J lost 7 bases, and 11 bases stayed unmatched. The CDR3 length is 16 residues. Written as DNA, the CDR3 is TGCGCCAGCAGCCCGGGGACTAGCGATTTCTGGAATGAGCAGTTCTTC. Residues: CASSPGTSDFWNEQFF.

This clonotype has a handful of counts. The CDR3 DNA reads as TGTGCCAGCAGTGAGCGGGACAGGGTCCGACTATCCACAGATACGCAGTATTTT. Translating gives CASSERDRVRLSTDTQYF. J is TRBJ2-3 and V is TRBV2; the match to TRBD1 covers 9 bases. CDR1 and CDR2 (germline): SNHLY, FYNNEI. Germline trimming cut 3 bases from V and 2 bases from J; bases unmatched to any gene: 12. The CDR3 has 18 residues.

This chain uses TRBV5-1 with TRBJ2-3; 13 bases fit TRBD2. Germline V gene data show CDR1 as SGHRS and CDR2 as YFSETQ. V dropped 4 bases and J dropped 5; count of bases not matched to a gene: 7. The CDR3 is made up of 16 amino acids. CDR3 protein: CASSPGTSGEEDTQYF. The CDR3 DNA is TGCGCCAGCAGCCCGGGGACTAGCGGGGAGGAAGATACGCAGTATTTT.

This clonotype was found a few times. This chain joins TRBV12-3 or TRBV12-4 and TRBJ2-1; D possibly corresponds to TRBD1 (6 bases). V was clipped by 5 bases and J by 1 base, with 12 bases between them. The CDR3 spans 15 residues. The CDR3 DNA sequence: TGTGCCAGCAGTCCTCGGGGACAATCCTACAATGAGCAGTTCTTC. Its translation is CASSPRGQSYNEQFF.

This clonotype showed up just a few times. V is TRBV7-6 and J is TRBJ1-1; D unresolved. Trimming stripped 5 bases from V and 2 bases from J, with 12 bases between. In germline, CDR1 is SGHVS, CDR2 FNYEAQ. The length of the CDR3 is 14 residues. The CDR3 bases are TGTGCCAGCAGCCCTGGAGGCCCCAACACTGAAGCTTTCTTT. Residues: CASSPGGPNTEAFF.

In this sample, this clonotype turned up many times. The CDR3 coding sequence is TGTGCCACCAGTGCGGTTAACTATGGCTACACCTTC. It yields the protein CATSAVNYGYTF. The chain is built from TRBV24-1 and TRBJ1-2; D gene ambiguous. CDR1 is KGHDR, CDR2 SFDVKD, per germline. The CDR3 sequence is 12 residues long. V lost 5 bases, J lost 1 base, and 4 bases lay in between.

This clonotype was picked up a small number of times. The rearrangement links TRBV12-3 or TRBV12-4 to TRBJ2-2, with 8 bases aligning to TRBD1. The CDR3 length is 15 residues. Trimming removed 7 bases from V and 5 bases from J; junction bases left unmatched: 9. The CDR3 is CASKETGVGTGELFF. The CDR3 DNA follows: TGTGCCAGCAAAGAGACAGGGGTGGGGACCGGGGAGCTGTTTTTT.

This chain connects TRBV19 to TRBJ2-2; D assignment may be TRBD1 or TRBD2 (5 bases each). V lost 6 bases and J lost 1, with 15 bases in between. The CDR3 has 16 residues. Germline V CDR1 and CDR2: LNHDA, SQIVND (reference sequence). In DNA form, the CDR3 reads TGTGCCAGTAGCGACCCCGGGACGGGGAACACCGGGGAGCTGTTTTTT. Protein: CASSDPGTGNTGELFF.

This clonotype was seen only a few times. V is TRBV29-1 and J is TRBJ2-2; tentative D call: TRBD1 (6 bases). This CDR3 has 15 amino acids. Per the germline V gene, CDR1 is SQVTM and CDR2 is ANQGSEA. The V end lost 3 bases, the J end lost 4 bases, and 15 bases lay between the germline ends. The CDR3 DNA is TGCAGCGTTGAGGGGGCATGGGGGTCCACCGGGGAGCTGTTTTTT. Encoded protein: CSVEGAWGSTGELFF.

The sample holds a few counts of this clonotype. The CDR3 DNA is TGTGCCACCAAGGGGGGACAGGGAGCAACTAATGAAAAACTGTTTTTT. This gives the protein CATKGGQGATNEKLFF. The rearrangement uses TRBV27 and TRBJ1-4; 9 bases fit TRBD1. Trimming cost V 10 bases and J 0 bases; bases outside gene matches: 9. The germline gives CDR1 MNHEY, CDR2 SMNVEV (reference sequence). CDR3 length: 16 residues.

This clonotype was seen at least ten times. The chain is built from TRBV9 and TRBJ1-3, with D perhaps matching TRBD1 (5 bases). CDR1 and CDR2 from the germline V gene are SGDLS and YYNGEE. V gave up 7 bases and J gave up 4 bases, with 9 bases separating them. The CDR3 spans 12 residues. The DNA for the CDR3 is TGTGCCAGCCGGGGGTCCGGAAACACCATATATTTT. This sequence encodes CASRGSGNTIYF.

This clonotype appeared a few times. The chain employs TRBV9 and TRBJ2-7, with D unresolved. This CDR3 contains 14 residues. Germline V CDR1 and CDR2: SGDLS, YYNGEE. The V end lost 0 bases, the J end lost 2 bases, and 9 bases lay between the germline ends. The chain's CDR3 is CASSVGWNPYEQYF. Here the CDR3 DNA reads TGTGCCAGCAGCGTAGGGTGGAATCCCTACGAGCAGTACTTC.

Only a few counts were recorded for this clonotype. The chain carries TRBV7-9 and TRBJ2-6, with D possibly matching TRBD2 (5 bases). Trimming left V 8 bases short and J 1 base short, with 9 bases between. Looked up from germline, CDR1 is SEHNR and CDR2 is FQNEAQ (reference sequence). CDR3 length: 14 residues. In DNA, the CDR3 is TGTGCCAGCCAGCGGATTTCTGGGGCCAACGTCCTGACTTTC. It specifies CASQRISGANVLTF.

This clonotype was found a few times. The V call is TRBV5-1, the J call TRBJ1-1; 9 positions agree with TRBD1. The CDR3 runs to 15 residues. V shed 3 bases and J 3 bases; nucleotides not matched to a gene: 6. The germline V gene has CDR1 SGHRS and CDR2 YFSETQ. CDR3 sequence reads: CASSWGQGSDTEAFF. The CDR3, as DNA: TGCGCCAGCAGCTGGGGACAGGGATCGGACACTGAAGCTTTCTTT.

The chain uses TRBV5-1 and TRBJ1-1; D is perhaps TRBD1 (6 bases). This CDR3 is 18 amino acids long. Germline-derived CDR1 and CDR2 are SGHRS and YFSETQ. Trimming removed 2 bases from V and 1 base from J, with 21 bases in between. The DNA of the CDR3 is TGCGCCAGCAGCTTCGGTTTCGGGGGGGGGCGACCGAACACTGAAGCTTTCTTT. It encodes CASSFGFGGGRPNTEAFF.

The rearrangement links TRBV6-5 to TRBJ2-3; 7 bases fit TRBD1. The V gene end was trimmed by 1 base and the J gene end by 1 base; junction bases not matched to a gene: 2. CDR1 is MNHEY, CDR2 SVGAGI, per germline. The CDR3 consists of 15 residues. The CDR3 DNA is TGTGCCAGCAGTTACTTAGGACAGGGCACAGATACGCAGTATTTT. Its protein product is CASSYLGQGTDTQYF.

The sample holds a few counts of this clonotype. The DNA of the CDR3 is TGTGCCAGCAGCGTAGTAGACTACGAGCAGTACTTC. Translating gives CASSVVDYEQYF. This chain links TRBV9 with TRBJ2-7; D gene unclear. V was clipped by 0 bases and J by 3 bases, with 4 bases between them. The CDR3 extends over 12 amino acids. The V gene's germline CDR1 is SGDLS and CDR2 YYNGEE.

This clonotype was seen a handful of times. The chain uses TRBV5-1 and TRBJ2-2; TRBD2 aligns across 8 bases. Germline V lookup: CDR1 SGHRS, CDR2 YFSETQ. The CDR3 has 15 residues. V lost 6 bases to trimming and J lost 4 bases; unmatched junction nucleotides: 8. CDR3 bases: TGCGCCAGCAATCTTGGCGGGGGGCTCACCGGGGAGCTGTTTTTT. It encodes CASNLGGGLTGELFF.

The chain carries TRBV5-5 and TRBJ1-5; 7 bases match TRBD1. The junction had 4 bases not matched to a gene; V was cut back by 0 bases and J by 4 bases. Germline V gene data show CDR1 as SGHKS and CDR2 as YYEKEE (reference sequence). The CDR3 is 15 residues long. The CDR3 is CASSLATGSNQPQHF. The CDR3 DNA reads as TGTGCCAGCAGCTTGGCGACAGGGTCGAATCAGCCCCAGCATTTT.

The rearrangement links TRBV4-1 to TRBJ1-1; tentatively, D is TRBD1 (5 bases). The V end lost 1 base, the J end lost 1 base, and 10 bases lay between the germline ends. This CDR3 contains 15 residues. Germline V gives CDR1 MGHRA, CDR2 YSYEKL. CDR3 coding DNA: TGCGCCAGCAGCCAAGTATCTCAGGGGAACACTGAAGCTTTCTTT. Protein: CASSQVSQGNTEAFF.

The DNA of the CDR3 is TGTGCCAGCACCGCAGACAGGTCCTACGAGCAGTACTTC. It translates to CASTADRSYEQYF. The genes are TRBV7-9 and TRBJ2-7; the D gene is possibly TRBD1 (6 bases). V was clipped by 7 bases and J by 1 base, with 11 bases between them. The CDR3 length is 13 residues. From germline, CDR1 is SEHNR and CDR2 FQNEAQ (reference sequence). Supplemented by reference TRBV7-9 and TRBJ2-7, the full variable domain reads DTGVSQNPRHKITKRGQNVTFRCDPISEHNRLYWYRQTLGQGPEFLTYFQNEAQLEKSRLLSDRFSAERPKGSFSTLEIQRTEQGDSAMYLCASTADRSYEQYFGPGTRLTVT.

V usage is TRBV4-2 and J usage is TRBJ1-5, with TRBD1 identical over 9 bases. Germline CDR1 LGHNA, CDR2 YNFKEQ. V shed 2 bases, J shed 5 bases, and the junction held 1 base outside the gene matches. The CDR3 covers 14 residues. Here the CDR3 DNA reads TGTGCCAGCAGCCAATGGACAGGGGATCAGCCCCAGCATTTT. Translated: CASSQWTGDQPQHF.

This clonotype has more than one count but fewer than ten. The rearrangement links TRBV11-3 to TRBJ2-7, with 8 nucleotides matching TRBD1. With V trimmed by 1 base and J by 3 bases, 5 bases remained unmatched. This CDR3 comprises 15 residues. Germline lookup yields CDR1 SGHNT and CDR2 YENEEA. The CDR3 DNA reads as TGTGCCAGCAGCTTAGGCGACAGGGGCGGCTACGAGCAGTACTTC. Protein: CASSLGDRGGYEQYF. The full variable domain, rest sourced from reference TRBV11-3 and TRBJ2-7, is EAGVVQSPRYKIIEKKQPVAFWCNPISGHNTLYWYLQNLGQGPELLIRYENEEAVDDSQLPKDRFSAERLKGVDSTLKIQPAELGDSAVYLCASSLGDRGGYEQYFGPGTRLTVT.

This clonotype was found a few times. The chain recombines TRBV12-3 or TRBV12-4 with TRBJ2-7; TRBD2 might be the D (8 bases). Trimming cost V 6 bases and J 4 bases, with 25 bases left between them. There are 17 residues in the CDR3. The CDR3 reads CASSPPDRSGGLYEQYF. CDR3 in DNA: TGTGCCAGCAGCCCCCCGGACAGGTCGGGGGGGCTTTACGAGCAGTACTTC.

This clonotype showed up just a few times. The chain couples TRBV7-2 to TRBJ2-1; TRBD2 aligns across 8 bases. J was trimmed by 3 bases and V by 5 bases; bases with no gene match: 3. This CDR3 spans 14 amino acids. Germline CDR1 is SGHTA and CDR2 is FQGNSA. DNA for the CDR3: TGTGCCAGCAGCGAACTAGCGGTCTACAATGAGCAGTTCTTC. It is translated as CASSELAVYNEQFF.

The chain combines TRBV5-6 with TRBJ1-4, with D unresolved. This CDR3 has 14 residues. Germline loops: CDR1 SGHDT, CDR2 YYEEEE. V was clipped by 4 bases and J by 6 bases, with 13 bases between them. The CDR3 here is CASSPGWEDEKLFF. The CDR3 DNA follows: TGTGCCAGCAGCCCGGGCTGGGAGGATGAAAAACTGTTTTTT.

The chain has TRBV28 and TRBJ2-7; 8 bases align to TRBD1. The length of the CDR3 is 15 residues. CDR1 is MDHEN, CDR2 SYDVKM, per germline. V was pared by 4 bases and J by 4 bases, with 9 bases of the junction left unmatched. CDR3 region: CASSSPGQGWYEQYF. The CDR3 region has the DNA TGTGCCAGCAGTTCGCCAGGACAGGGTTGGTACGAGCAGTACTTC.

J is TRBJ2-3 and V is TRBV5-4; 8 bases are shared with TRBD1. V was clipped by 0 bases and J by 2 bases; unmatched bases: 2. The CDR3 runs to 15 residues. From germline, CDR1 is SGHNT and CDR2 YYREEE (reference sequence). The CDR3 here is CASSLGTGITDTQYF. CDR3 sequence (DNA): TGTGCCAGCAGCTTGGGGACAGGGATCACAGATACGCAGTATTTT.

This clonotype showed up many times. The chain carries TRBV4-2 and TRBJ2-2; D gene uncertain. The V end was cut by 0 bases, the J end by 6 bases, with 8 bases between. The CDR3 length is 14 residues. Germline V CDR1 and CDR2: LGHNA, YNFKEQ. The CDR3 bases are TGTGCCAGCAGCCAAGATCCGGGTGCCGGGGAGCTGTTTTTT. Its protein is CASSQDPGAGELFF.